Following are 18 T cell receptor beta chains from one sample sequenced in a study of CD8 T cells in ankylosing spondylitis (dated 2017 in TCRdb). Receptor amplification or capture employed 5' RACE. The run used an Illumina HiSeq 2500. TCRdb itself trimmed the public reads at Q25 with fastp, ran MiXCR and retained productive beta chains. All rows with the same CDR3 protein become a single entry with the most common DNA and genes. The sample contains some 30,000 distinct CDR3 sequences, more than 25% of them found a single time. Together, the top ten hold roughly 44% of the sample. The sequenced sample was synovial fluid, either unsorted or a sorted T cell fraction (not recorded which). All receptors come from a male donor with ankylosing spondylitis.

J is TRBJ2-3 and V is TRBV11-1; TRBD1 aligns across 9 bases. CDR1 is SGHAT, CDR2 FQDESV, per germline (reference sequence). The V segment lost 5 bases and the J segment 3 bases; nucleotides outside the gene matches: 15. The CDR3 extends over 18 amino acids. The CDR3 sequence: CASSPSPGQGSRTDTQYF. In DNA, the CDR3 is TGTGCCAGCAGCCCCTCACCCGGACAGGGGAGTAGGACAGATACGCAGTATTTT.

Many counts were recorded for this clonotype. The chain employs TRBV13 and TRBJ1-1; unclear D gene. Trimming removed 1 base at V and 0 bases at J, with 15 bases between. CDR1 and CDR2 (germline): PRHDT, FYEKMQ (reference sequence). The CDR3 covers 17 residues. Written as DNA, the CDR3 is TGTGCCAGCAGCTTAGTCCGAACACTGGGGATGAACACTGAAGCTTTCTTT. It yields the protein CASSLVRTLGMNTEAFF.

This clonotype turned up a few times. The chain recombines TRBV6-2 or TRBV6-3 with TRBJ2-1, with 7 positions matching TRBD2. The CDR3 runs to 15 residues. Trimming took 2 bases from V and 9 from J; bases not matched to a gene: 10. Germline CDR1 and CDR2: MNHEY and SVGEGT. CDR3 coding DNA: TGTGCCAGCAGTTACCGGGTAGCGGGCCTCATTGAGCAGTTCTTC. Protein sequence: CASSYRVAGLIEQFF.

This clonotype was counted only a few times. This sequence joins TRBV12-5 and TRBJ2-2; 8 bases match TRBD1. Trimming at V came to 0 bases and at J to 2 bases, leaving 5 bases not matched to a gene. The CDR3 extends over 17 amino acids. Germline V gene lookup returns CDR1 LGHNT and CDR2 FRNRAP. In DNA, the CDR3 is TGTGCTAGTGGTTTGGTACGGACAGGGAACAACACCGGGGAGCTGTTTTTT. Protein sequence: CASGLVRTGNNTGELFF.

This clonotype has a handful of counts. J is TRBJ1-1 and V is TRBV5-4; D is undetermined. Trimming removed 0 bases from V and 7 bases from J, with 10 bases in between. The germline gives CDR1 SGHNT, CDR2 YYREEE (reference sequence). This CDR3 spans 13 amino acids. The CDR3 DNA reads as TGTGCCAGCAGCTTGGGAGTATTTGATGAAGCTTTCTTT. As protein: CASSLGVFDEAFF.

This clonotype was counted many times. The chain combines TRBV9 with TRBJ2-5, with 7 bases aligning to TRBD1. The germline gives CDR1 SGDLS, CDR2 YYNGEE. CDR3 length: 16 residues. Trimming cost V 3 bases and J 1 base; bases outside gene matches: 9. The CDR3, as DNA: TGTGCCAGCAGCGGTGATACAGGGGCTCTCCAAGAGACCCAGTACTTC. It translates to CASSGDTGALQETQYF.

The J gene is TRBJ2-1, the V gene TRBV5-5; TRBD2 aligns across 7 bases. CDR1 SGHKS and CDR2 YYEKEE come from the germline V gene (reference sequence). With 7 bases clipped from V and 5 bases from J, the junction kept 15 bases outside the gene matches. This CDR3 spans 16 amino acids. CDR3 bases: TGTGCCAGCCATCCGAGCGGGGCGGGAGTACACAATGAGCAGTTCTTC. As protein: CASHPSGAGVHNEQFF.

The CDR3, as DNA: TGTGCCAGCAGCCCTTCGGCGGGACAGTACGAGCAGTACGTC. As protein: CASSPSAGQYEQYV. The genes are TRBV6-1 and TRBJ2-7, with D possibly TRBD1 on 7 matching bases. V lost 6 bases, J lost 4 bases, and 16 bases lay in between. The CDR3 loop spans 14 amino acids. Germline V CDR1 and CDR2: MNHNS, SASEGT.

This chain links TRBV24-1 with TRBJ2-1, with D perhaps TRBD2 (5 bases). The CDR3 consists of 15 residues. The V gene's germline CDR1 is KGHDR and CDR2 SFDVKD. V was pared by 6 bases and J by 6 bases, with 17 bases between. CDR3 in DNA: TGTGCCACCAGTCGAACAGAGGGCATGGGCAATGAGCAGTTCTTC. Its protein is CATSRTEGMGNEQFF.

By its share, this clonotype is medium-sized (0.01 to 0.1%). The chain carries TRBV27 and TRBJ2-7; TRBD1 might be the D (5 bases). Germline lookup yields CDR1 MNHEY and CDR2 SMNVEV (reference sequence). CDR3 size: 15 residues. Trimming took 0 bases from V and 2 from J, leaving 11 bases between them. The DNA of the CDR3 is TGTGCCAGCAGTTTATCGGGCAGGGCGGCCTACGAGCAGTACTTC. Translating gives CASSLSGRAAYEQYF.

This clonotype was detected only a few times. V is TRBV4-1 and J is TRBJ1-2, with no clear D. The CDR3 has 13 residues. Germline lookup yields CDR1 MGHRA and CDR2 YSYEKL. V was cut by 0 bases and J by 4 bases, with 6 bases left in between. CDR3 sequence: CASSQDPGYGYTF. CDR3 sequence (DNA): TGCGCCAGCAGCCAAGATCCGGGCTATGGCTACACCTTC.

A few counts support this clonotype. The chain employs TRBV6-2 or TRBV6-3 and TRBJ2-1; no reliable D call. V lost 2 bases and J lost 10, with 12 bases in between. The CDR3 runs to 13 residues. Germline V gene data show CDR1 as MNHEY and CDR2 as SVGEGT. The CDR3 here is CASSYPSPKEQFF. CDR3 sequence (DNA): TGTGCCAGCAGTTACCCCTCCCCGAAGGAGCAGTTCTTC.

This clonotype was found a few times. The chain is built from TRBV2 and TRBJ2-7; D is unresolved. The germline gives CDR1 SNHLY, CDR2 FYNNEI. The CDR3 is 13 residues long. The V end lost 5 bases, the J end lost 2 bases, and 10 bases lay between the germline ends. The DNA for the CDR3 is TGTGCCAGCAGTCCCCATGATGCCTACGAGCAGTACTTC. Protein sequence: CASSPHDAYEQYF.

Remarks on this clonotype: A read error may produce the germline difference seen at one junction end. V and J are TRBV27 and TRBJ2-1; D possibly corresponds to TRBD2 (5 bases). Germline CDR1 MNHEY, CDR2 SMNVEV (reference sequence). The CDR3 sequence is 15 residues long. The CDR3 reads CASNWGDLPNNEQFF. The CDR3 nucleotides read TGTGCCAGCAACTGGGGAGACCTTCCTAACAATGAACAGTTCTTC.

The chain recombines TRBV5-6 with TRBJ1-2; 7 bases align to TRBD1. The CDR3 consists of 14 residues. Looked up from germline, CDR1 is SGHDT and CDR2 is YYEEEE. V dropped 4 bases and J dropped 4; count of bases not matched to a gene: 7. The CDR3 region is CASSQETGSYGYTF. DNA of the CDR3: TGTGCCAGCAGCCAAGAGACAGGGTCCTATGGCTACACCTTC.

This clonotype was detected ten times or more. The CDR3 region has the DNA TGTGCCAGCAGTGGGGCAGAAACCTACGAGCAGTACGTC. It is translated as CASSGAETYEQYV. The gene calls are TRBV2 and TRBJ2-7; the D is unclear. The CDR3 is made up of 13 amino acids. The germline V gene has CDR1 SNHLY and CDR2 FYNNEI. V was cut by 4 bases and J by 2 bases, with 9 bases left in between.

The chain couples TRBV5-1 to TRBJ2-2; 12 bases align to TRBD2. Germline CDR1 and CDR2: SGHRS and YFSETQ. V dropped 3 bases and J dropped 0; count of bases not matched to a gene: 3. This CDR3 spans 17 amino acids. The CDR3 nucleotides read TGCGCCAGCAGCTACGGACTAGCGGGATCGAACACCGGGGAGCTGTTTTTT. It codes for CASSYGLAGSNTGELFF.

This clonotype was counted at least ten times. This chain joins TRBV6-1 and TRBJ2-6, with 7 bases fitting TRBD1. Per germline, CDR1 MNHNS and CDR2 SASEGT. The J segment lost 0 bases and the V segment lost 8 bases, leaving 4 bases of the junction unmatched. The CDR3 runs to 15 residues. DNA for the CDR3: TGTGCCAGCGGGGACAGCGTCTCTGGGGCCAACGTCCTGACTTTC. It translates to CASGDSVSGANVLTF.